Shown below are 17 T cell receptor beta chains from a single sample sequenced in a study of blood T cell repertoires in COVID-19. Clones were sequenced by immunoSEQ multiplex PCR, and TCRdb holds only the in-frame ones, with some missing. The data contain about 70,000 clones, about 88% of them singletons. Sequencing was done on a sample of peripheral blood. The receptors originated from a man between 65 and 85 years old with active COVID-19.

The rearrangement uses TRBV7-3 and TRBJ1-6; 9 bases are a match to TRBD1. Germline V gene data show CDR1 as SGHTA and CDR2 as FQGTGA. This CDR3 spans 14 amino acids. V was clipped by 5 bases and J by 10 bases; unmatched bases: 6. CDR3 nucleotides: TGTGCCAGCAGCGACAGGGGGTGGAGATCACCCCTCCACTTT. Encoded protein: CASSDRGWRSPLHF.

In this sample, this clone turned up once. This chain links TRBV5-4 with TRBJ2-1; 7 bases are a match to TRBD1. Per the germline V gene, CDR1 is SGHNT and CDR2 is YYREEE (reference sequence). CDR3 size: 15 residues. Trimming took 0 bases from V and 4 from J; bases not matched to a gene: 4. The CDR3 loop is CASSLGTGGYNEQFF. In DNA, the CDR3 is TGTGCCAGCAGCTTGGGGACAGGAGGTTACAATGAGCAGTTCTTC.

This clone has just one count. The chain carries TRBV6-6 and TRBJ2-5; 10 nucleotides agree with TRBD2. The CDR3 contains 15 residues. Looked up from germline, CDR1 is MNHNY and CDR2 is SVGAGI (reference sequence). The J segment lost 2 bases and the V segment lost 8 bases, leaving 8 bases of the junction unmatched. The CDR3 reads CASLRGLARQETQYF. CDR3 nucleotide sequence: TGTGCCAGCCTGCGGGGACTAGCGAGACAAGAGACCCAGTACTTC.

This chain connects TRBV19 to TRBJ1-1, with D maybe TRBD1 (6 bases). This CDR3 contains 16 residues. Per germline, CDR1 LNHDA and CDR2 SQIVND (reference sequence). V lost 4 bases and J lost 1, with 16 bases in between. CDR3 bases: TGTGCCAGTAGTAAACGAGGGACACACCAGAACACTGAAGCTTTCTTT. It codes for CASSKRGTHQNTEAFF. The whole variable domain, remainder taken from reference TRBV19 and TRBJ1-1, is DGGITQSPKYLFRKEGQNVTLSCEQNLNHDAMYWYRQDPGQGLRLIYYSQIVNDFQKGDIAEGYSVSREKKESFPLTVTSAQKNPTAFYLCASSKRGTHQNTEAFFGQGTRLTVV.

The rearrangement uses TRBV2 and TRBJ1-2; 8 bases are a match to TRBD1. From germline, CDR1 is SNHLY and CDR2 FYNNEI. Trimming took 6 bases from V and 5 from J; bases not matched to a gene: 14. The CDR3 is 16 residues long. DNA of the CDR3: TGTGCCAGCAGGGCGACAGGGGTGGGGCGCTTTTATGGCTACACCTTC. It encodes CASRATGVGRFYGYTF.

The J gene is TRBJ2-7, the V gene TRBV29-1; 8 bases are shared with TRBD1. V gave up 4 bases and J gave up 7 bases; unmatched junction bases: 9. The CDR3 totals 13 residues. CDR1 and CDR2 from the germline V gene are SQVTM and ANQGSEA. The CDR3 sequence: CSVGVQGAGEQYF. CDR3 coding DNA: TGCAGCGTTGGGGTGCAGGGGGCGGGGGAGCAGTACTTC.

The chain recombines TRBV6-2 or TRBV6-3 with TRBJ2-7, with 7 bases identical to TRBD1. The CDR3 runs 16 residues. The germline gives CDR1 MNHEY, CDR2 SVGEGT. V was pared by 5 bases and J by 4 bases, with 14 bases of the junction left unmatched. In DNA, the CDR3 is TGTGCCAGCAGTGGAGCCTTTCAGGGGGTGCAGTACGAGCAGTACTTC. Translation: CASSGAFQGVQYEQYF.

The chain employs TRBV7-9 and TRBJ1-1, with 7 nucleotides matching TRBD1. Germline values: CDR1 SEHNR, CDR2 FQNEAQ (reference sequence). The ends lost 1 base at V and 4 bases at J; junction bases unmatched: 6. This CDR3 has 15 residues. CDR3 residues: CASSLGDSRGTEAFF. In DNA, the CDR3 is TGTGCCAGCAGCTTAGGGGACAGCCGTGGCACTGAAGCTTTCTTT.

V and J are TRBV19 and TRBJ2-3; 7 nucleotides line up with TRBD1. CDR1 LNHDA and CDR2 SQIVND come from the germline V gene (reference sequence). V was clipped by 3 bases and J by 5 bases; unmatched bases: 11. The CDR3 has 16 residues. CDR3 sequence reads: CASSMPRARGRDTQYF. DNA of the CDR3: TGTGCCAGTAGTATGCCCCGGGCCAGGGGGAGAGATACGCAGTATTTT.

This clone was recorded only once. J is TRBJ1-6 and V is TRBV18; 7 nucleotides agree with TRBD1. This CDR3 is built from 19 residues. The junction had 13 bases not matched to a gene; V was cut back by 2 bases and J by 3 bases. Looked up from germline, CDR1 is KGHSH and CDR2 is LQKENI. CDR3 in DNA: TGTGCCAGCTCACCAAGTGACAGGGCCCTCCACCTCTATAATTCACCCCTCCACTTT. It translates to CASSPSDRALHLYNSPLHF.

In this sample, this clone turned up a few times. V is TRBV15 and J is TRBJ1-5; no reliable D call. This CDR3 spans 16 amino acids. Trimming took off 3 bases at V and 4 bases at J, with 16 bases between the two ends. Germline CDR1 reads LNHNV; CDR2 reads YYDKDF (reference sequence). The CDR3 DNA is TGTGCCACCAGCAGGACCCGCACAGCTCCAAATCAGCCCCAGCATTTT. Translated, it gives CATSRTRTAPNQPQHF.

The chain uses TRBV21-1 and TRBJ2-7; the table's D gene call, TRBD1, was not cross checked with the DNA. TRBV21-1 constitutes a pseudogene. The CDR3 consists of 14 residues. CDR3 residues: CASSKGADIYEQYF. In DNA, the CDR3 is TGTGCCAGCAGCAAGGGGGCGGACATATACGAGCAGTACTTC.

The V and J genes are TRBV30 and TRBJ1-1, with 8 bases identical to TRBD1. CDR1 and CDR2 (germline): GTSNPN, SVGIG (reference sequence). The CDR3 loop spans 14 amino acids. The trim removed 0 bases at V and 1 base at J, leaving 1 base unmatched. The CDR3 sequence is CAWSVGTGNTEAFF. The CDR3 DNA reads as TGTGCCTGGAGTGTAGGGACAGGGAACACTGAAGCTTTCTTT.

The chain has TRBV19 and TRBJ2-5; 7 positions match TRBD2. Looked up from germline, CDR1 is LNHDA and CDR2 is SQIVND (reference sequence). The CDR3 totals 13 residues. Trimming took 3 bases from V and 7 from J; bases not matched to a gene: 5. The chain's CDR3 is CASSISGMGTQYF. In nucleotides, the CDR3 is TGTGCCAGTAGTATCAGCGGGATGGGGACCCAGTACTTC. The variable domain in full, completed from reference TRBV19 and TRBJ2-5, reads DGGITQSPKYLFRKEGQNVTLSCEQNLNHDAMYWYRQDPGQGLRLIYYSQIVNDFQKGDIAEGYSVSREKKESFPLTVTSAQKNPTAFYLCASSISGMGTQYFGPGTRLLVL.

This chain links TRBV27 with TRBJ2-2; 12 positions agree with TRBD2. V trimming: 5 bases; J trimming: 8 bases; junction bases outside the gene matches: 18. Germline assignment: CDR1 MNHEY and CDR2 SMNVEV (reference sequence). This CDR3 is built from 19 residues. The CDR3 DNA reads TGTGCCAGCAGTCCCCTCGGGACAACCCTAGCGGGGGGGGCGGGGGAGCTGTTTTTT. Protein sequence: CASSPLGTTLAGGAGELFF.

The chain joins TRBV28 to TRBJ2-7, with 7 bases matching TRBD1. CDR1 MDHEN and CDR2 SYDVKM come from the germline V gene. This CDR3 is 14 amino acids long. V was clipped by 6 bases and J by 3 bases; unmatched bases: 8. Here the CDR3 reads CASRPGTDNYEQYF. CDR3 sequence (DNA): TGTGCCAGCAGACCCGGGACAGACAACTACGAGCAGTACTTC.

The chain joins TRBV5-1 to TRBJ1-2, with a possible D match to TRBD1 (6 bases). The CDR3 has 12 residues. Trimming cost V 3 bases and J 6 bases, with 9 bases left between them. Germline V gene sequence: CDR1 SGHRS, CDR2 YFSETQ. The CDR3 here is CASSSGGHGYTF. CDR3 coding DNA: TGCGCCAGCAGCTCGGGGGGGCATGGCTACACCTTC.